This paragraph covers one T cell receptor beta chain sequence. No antigen is known for it. The sample belongs to a study of CD8 T cells in Susac syndrome. Study-wide findings and caveats: The study conceded that its TCR sequencing and HLA analysis involved relatively few individuals.

RNA, at about 0.45 to 1 ug, was reverse transcribed with random hexamers. TCR beta CDR3 was amplified by immunoSEQ covering 54 Vbeta and 13 Jbeta. Using its own MiXCR run on the immunoSEQ multiplex PCR reads, TCRdb lists one record per CDR3 protein. The sample contains a few hundred thousand distinct CDR3 sequences, nearly 97% of which appear only once. The sample was CD4+ T cells from PBMCs. The source is a human donor with multiple sclerosis.

The CDR3 region is CSVYHPGTPNTEAFF. Here the CDR3 DNA reads TGCAGCGTTTACCACCCCGGGACACCGAACACTGAAGCTTTCTTT. The V call is TRBV29-1, the J call TRBJ1-1; a weak D match, TRBD1 (6 bases). There are 15 residues in the CDR3. V was trimmed by 5 bases and J by 1 base, leaving 17 bases between them. CDR1 is SQVTM, CDR2 ANQGSEA, per germline.